The 14 T cell receptor beta chains presented below share a single source sample, sequenced in a study of T cell responses to AZD1222 COVID-19 vaccine. Here immunoSEQ multiplex PCR was the method, and the copy in TCRdb shows in-frame clones only, minus some. This repertoire shows 100,000 to 130,000 clones, 70% to 90% found once; its top ten account for about 3%. This material consisted of peripheral blood, taken on day 0 of AZD1222 vaccination. Receptor source: an adult in good health.

This chain links TRBV7-8 with TRBJ1-3; D might be TRBD1 (6 bases). The germline V and J ends were trimmed by 8 bases and 4 bases, with 18 bases remaining between them. Per germline, CDR1 SGHVS and CDR2 FQNEAQ. The CDR3 spans 15 residues. CDR3 in DNA: TGTGCCAGCGGACCAAGGGGGGGATCCGGAAACACCATATATTTT. This translates into CASGPRGGSGNTIYF.

V and J are TRBV4-3 and TRBJ2-7; possibly TRBD1 for D (5 bases). Germline CDR1 is LGHNA and CDR2 is YSLEER. The CDR3 is 14 residues long. Deletions cut 1 base from V and 5 bases from J, with 12 bases between. In nucleotides, the CDR3 is TGCGCCAGCAGCCAAGGGTCCAGGGCGGACGAGCAGTACTTC. It specifies CASSQGSRADEQYF.

The chain couples TRBV28 to TRBJ1-2; D unresolved. V was shortened by 4 bases and J by 7 bases, with 19 bases between the two germline ends. CDR1 MDHEN and CDR2 SYDVKM come from the germline V gene. This CDR3 is 15 amino acids long. Here the CDR3 reads CASSSLPTEDGGYTF. In DNA, the CDR3 is TGTGCCAGCAGTTCTCTACCGACGGAGGACGGTGGCTACACCTTC.

The chain combines TRBV7-7 with TRBJ1-4; possibly TRBD1 for D (6 bases). Germline V gene sequence: CDR1 SSHAT, CDR2 FNYEAQ (reference sequence). The CDR3 consists of 13 residues. V was clipped by 5 bases and J by 8 bases, with 12 bases between them. The CDR3 sequence: CASSLGGAEKLFF. DNA of the CDR3: TGTGCCAGCAGCCTAGGGGGGGCCGAAAAACTGTTTTTT.

The CDR3 loop reads CASSVGLGGIEQYF. CDR3 DNA: TGCGCCAGCAGCGTAGGCCTCGGGGGGATCGAGCAGTACTTC. The genes are TRBV5-1 and TRBJ2-7; 7 bases line up with TRBD2. Germline V gives CDR1 SGHRS, CDR2 YFSETQ. V was pared by 4 bases and J by 6 bases, with 10 bases of the junction left unmatched. The CDR3 is 14 residues long.

The chain joins TRBV7-8 to TRBJ2-5; 7 bases align to TRBD2. V shed 3 bases and J 2 bases; nucleotides not matched to a gene: 9. The length of the CDR3 is 16 residues. Germline lookup yields CDR1 SGHVS and CDR2 FQNEAQ. CDR3 DNA sequence: TGTGCCAGCAGCTTGGAAGAGCGGGGCCTTCAAGAGACCCAGTACTTC. Translated: CASSLEERGLQETQYF.

By its share, this clone is medium-sized. The genes are TRBV5-5 and TRBJ2-7; TRBD1 is a possible D gene (5 bases). V was cut by 2 bases and J by 7 bases, with 10 bases left in between. Germline V gene sequence: CDR1 SGHKS, CDR2 YYEKEE (reference sequence). This CDR3 contains 12 residues. The CDR3 spells CASSFTREEQYF. CDR3 coding DNA: TGTGCCAGCAGCTTTACCAGGGAAGAGCAGTACTTC. Complete variable domain (other parts from reference TRBV5-5 and TRBJ2-7): DAGVTQSPTHLIKTRGQQVTLRCSPISGHKSVSWYQQVLGQGPQFIFQYYEKEERGRGNFPDRFSARQFPNYSSELNVNALLLGDSALYLCASSFTREEQYFGPGTRLTVT.

This chain links TRBV18 with TRBJ2-1, with TRBD2 matching over 16 bases. V shed 4 bases and J 6 bases; nucleotides not matched to a gene: 3. This CDR3 region has 16 residues. Germline CDR1 reads KGHSH; CDR2 reads LQKENI. DNA for the CDR3: TGTGCCAGCTCACTCGGGACTAGCGGGGGGGCCAATGAGCAGTTCTTC. This translates into CASSLGTSGGANEQFF.

V gene TRBV19 combines with J gene TRBJ2-7; D gene unclear. Trimming removed 3 bases from V and 0 bases from J, with 12 bases in between. This CDR3 contains 15 residues. CDR1 LNHDA and CDR2 SQIVND come from the germline V gene (reference sequence). CDR3 coding DNA: TGTGCCAGTAGTATGCAGGTCTCCAGCTCCTACGAGCAGTACTTC. It encodes CASSMQVSSSYEQYF. Looking up the rest from reference TRBV19 and TRBJ2-7 gives the full variable domain: DGGITQSPKYLFRKEGQNVTLSCEQNLNHDAMYWYRQDPGQGLRLIYYSQIVNDFQKGDIAEGYSVSREKKESFPLTVTSAQKNPTAFYLCASSMQVSSSYEQYFGPGTRLTVT.

The chain uses TRBV5-6 and TRBJ2-6; D unclear. V was clipped by 4 bases and J by 0 bases, with 14 bases between them. The CDR3 contains 17 residues. Germline CDR1 reads SGHDT; CDR2 reads YYEEEE. CDR3 coding DNA: TGTGCCAGCAGCCGCACTGCGATGAGCTCTGGGGCCAACGTCCTGACTTTC. Its translation: CASSRTAMSSGANVLTF.

The gene calls are TRBV6-6 and TRBJ2-7; the D gene is possibly TRBD2 (6 bases). Between the trimmed V and J ends, which lost 0 bases and 6 bases, there was a span of 12 bases. Germline V lookup: CDR1 MNHNY, CDR2 SVGAGI (reference sequence). The CDR3 loop spans 14 amino acids. CDR3 sequence (DNA): TGTGCCAGCAGTTACTCAAGTCTGCGGGGCGAGCAGTACTTC. Residues: CASSYSSLRGEQYF.

The chain employs TRBV6-5 and TRBJ1-4, with 7 bases aligning to TRBD1. Looked up from germline, CDR1 is MNHEY and CDR2 is SVGAGI. The CDR3 loop spans 14 amino acids. With 6 bases clipped from V and 6 bases from J, the junction kept 7 bases outside the gene matches. The CDR3 nucleotides read TGTGCCAGCAGCCTGGACAGGTCTTATGAAAAACTGTTTTTT. Residues: CASSLDRSYEKLFF.

The chain is built from TRBV20-1 and TRBJ1-4; unclear D gene. This CDR3 is built from 11 residues. V was cut by 5 bases and J by 7 bases, with 8 bases left in between. Germline V gives CDR1 DFQATT, CDR2 SNEGSKA (reference sequence). The CDR3 sequence is CSAWVFEKLFF. The CDR3 DNA follows: TGCAGTGCTTGGGTCTTTGAAAAACTGTTTTTT.

The V and J genes are TRBV28 and TRBJ1-1; D call uncertain. The V gene's germline CDR1 is MDHEN and CDR2 SYDVKM. The V and J ends lost 3 bases and 7 bases respectively, with 9 bases between them. The CDR3 length is 12 residues. In DNA, the CDR3 is TGTGCCAGCAGTTTTTTTGGGTTTGAAGCTTTCTTT. Translating gives CASSFFGFEAFF.